These 24 T cell receptor beta chains originate from one sample sequenced in a study of Graves' ophthalmopathy and Graves' hyperthyroidism. For repertoire sequencing, the TCR beta CDR3 regions were amplified from RNA transcripts. RT-PCR was first run with HTBI primers, then multiplex PCR in a second round. TCRdb processed the multiplex PCR reads anew with MiXCR; each CDR3 protein has one entry. This table has fewer than 400,000 distinct CDR3 sequences, about 16% appearing once. Sample: peripheral blood. These receptors were taken from a woman in her late teens or twenties with Graves' ophthalmopathy.

This clonotype was seen repeatedly, ten times or more. This rearrangement joins TRBV9 to TRBJ1-1; perhaps TRBD1 as D (5 bases). The CDR3 is 12 amino acids. Trimming left V 0 bases short and J 7 bases short, with 7 bases between. Germline values: CDR1 SGDLS, CDR2 YYNGEE. In DNA, the CDR3 is TGTGCCAGCAGCGTAGGAGGGGATGAAGCTTTCTTT. This sequence encodes CASSVGGDEAFF.

The J gene is TRBJ2-5, the V gene TRBV10-3; perhaps TRBD2 as D (6 bases). Germline V CDR1 and CDR2: ENHRY, SYGVKD. CDR3 length: 15 residues. Trimming took off 3 bases at V and 2 bases at J, with 13 bases between the two ends. The CDR3 DNA reads TGTGCCATCAGTGATAGAGGCGGGGATCAAGAGACCCAGTACTTC. Translated: CAISDRGGDQETQYF.

In its sample, this clonotype was seen many times. The chain recombines TRBV6-5 with TRBJ1-1; weak D call: TRBD1 (5 bases). Germline assignment: CDR1 MNHEY and CDR2 SVGAGI. There are 17 residues in the CDR3. V shed 0 bases and J shed 5 bases, with 19 bases lying between them. In DNA, the CDR3 is TGTGCCAGCAGTTACTCGGCTGTCCGAGGGAGGGGTACTGAAGCTTTCTTT. Amino acid sequence: CASSYSAVRGRGTEAFF.

This clonotype has a count of ten or more. V is TRBV6-2 or TRBV6-3 and J is TRBJ2-7; the D is unclear. Germline-derived CDR1 and CDR2 are MNHEY and SVGEGT. Trimming stripped 7 bases from V and 2 bases from J, with 15 bases between. The CDR3 contains 14 residues. This chain's CDR3 is CASTQRSGAYEQYF. In DNA, the CDR3 is TGTGCCAGCACCCAAAGGTCTGGAGCCTACGAGCAGTACTTC.

This clonotype was seen ten or more times. The chain carries TRBV6-5 and TRBJ1-1, with a possible D match to TRBD1 (5 bases). Per the germline V gene, CDR1 is MNHEY and CDR2 is SVGAGI. This CDR3 is built from 16 residues. Trimming took 8 bases from V and 5 from J, leaving 24 bases between them. This CDR3 is CASEMEPGRRGTEAFF. The CDR3 bases are TGTGCCAGCGAGATGGAACCGGGCCGAAGGGGAACTGAAGCTTTCTTT.

This clonotype was seen only a few times. Being one base from a much bigger clone, this may be a read error. The V gene is TRBV6-2 or TRBV6-3, the J gene TRBJ1-2; D is uncertain. Looked up from germline, CDR1 is MNHEY and CDR2 is SVGEGT. V gave up 2 bases and J gave up 4 bases, with 8 bases separating them. The CDR3 contains 13 residues. The CDR3 DNA follows: TGTGCCAGCAGTTACGGGTCCGGCTATGGCTACACCTTC. Amino acid sequence: CASSYGSGYGYTF.

This clonotype was counted between two and nine times. The chain uses TRBV7-2 and TRBJ2-5; the D is unclear. V shed 2 bases and J shed 0 bases, with 13 bases lying between them. The CDR3 is 16 amino acids. Germline CDR1 reads SGHTA; CDR2 reads FQGNSA. CDR3 sequence reads: CASSLTRLGHQETQYF. Here the CDR3 DNA reads TGTGCCAGCAGCTTAACCAGGTTGGGCCACCAAGAGACCCAGTACTTC.

The rearrangement uses TRBV30 and TRBJ2-7; 9 bases match TRBD1. The CDR3 is made up of 13 amino acids. Germline-derived CDR1 and CDR2 are GTSNPN and SVGIG (reference sequence). J gave up 6 bases and V 1 base, and 4 bases lay outside the gene matches. The DNA for the CDR3 is TGTGCCTGGAGTGGGGGGACAGGGATCGAGCAGTACTTC. This gives the protein CAWSGGTGIEQYF.

This clonotype was seen at least ten times. The gene calls are TRBV27 and TRBJ1-2, with TRBD1 as a possible D gene (6 bases). The V gene lost 5 bases and the J gene lost 4 bases, with 17 bases spanning the gap. This CDR3 has 15 residues. Per the germline V gene, CDR1 is MNHEY and CDR2 is SMNVEV (reference sequence). CDR3 in amino acids: CASSPRQAEAYGYTF. For the CDR3, the DNA is TGTGCCAGCAGTCCCCGACAGGCGGAAGCCTATGGCTACACCTTC.

This clonotype has ten or more counts. This sequence joins TRBV7-2 and TRBJ1-2; D remains ambiguous. Germline CDR1 SGHTA, CDR2 FQGNSA. The V end was cut by 1 base, the J end by 4 bases, with 10 bases between. The CDR3 spans 14 residues. CDR3 nucleotides: TGTGCCAGCAGCTTAGAACAGTCACTCTATGGCTACACCTTC. The encoded protein is CASSLEQSLYGYTF.

There are many counts of this clonotype. The V call is TRBV6-8, the J call TRBJ2-2; TRBD2 aligns across 7 bases. The V segment lost 0 bases and the J segment 4 bases; nucleotides outside the gene matches: 14. From germline, CDR1 is MNHGY and CDR2 SAAAGT. The length of the CDR3 is 19 residues. The CDR3 sequence is CASSYSGTIYFGTTGELFF. The CDR3, as DNA: TGTGCCAGCAGTTACTCCGGGACTATCTACTTTGGGACCACCGGGGAGCTGTTTTTT.

Many counts were recorded for this clonotype. The chain couples TRBV6-2 or TRBV6-3 to TRBJ1-5; D is unresolved. The CDR3 spans 14 residues. V dropped 2 bases and J dropped 11 bases, with 16 bases sitting between them. Germline CDR1 is MNHEY and CDR2 is SVGEGT. CDR3 residues: CASSYVNKRSAQHF. For the CDR3, the DNA is TGTGCCAGCAGTTACGTCAATAAGAGATCAGCCCAGCATTTT.

The table lists this clonotype with many counts. The CDR3 bases are TGTGCCTCCAATTCCGGGCCAAAAAACATTCAGTACTTC. This gives the protein CASNSGPKNIQYF. V gene TRBV27 combines with J gene TRBJ2-4; D call uncertain. V lost 11 bases and J lost 4, with 15 bases in between. Looked up from germline, CDR1 is MNHEY and CDR2 is SMNVEV (reference sequence). CDR3 length: 13 residues.

This clonotype was detected ten times or more. This sequence joins TRBV6-2 or TRBV6-3 and TRBJ2-2; D might be TRBD1 (5 bases). The CDR3 consists of 15 residues. Per germline, CDR1 MNHEY and CDR2 SVGEGT. V was trimmed by 5 bases and J by 0 bases, leaving 10 bases between them. CDR3 nucleotide sequence: TGTGCCAGCAGTCTCAGGGCGTCGAACACCGGGGAGCTGTTTTTT. Amino acid sequence: CASSLRASNTGELFF.

The table lists this clonotype with many counts. The J gene is TRBJ2-4, the V gene TRBV6-2 or TRBV6-3, with TRBD1 matching over 8 bases. The CDR3 covers 16 residues. The V and J ends lost 5 bases and 1 base, in that order; junction bases with no gene match: 7. CDR1 and CDR2 from the germline V gene are MNHEY and SVGEGT. CDR3 sequence (DNA): TGTGCCAGCAGTATTCATCAGGGGGCGGCCAAAAACATTCAGTACTTC. Translating gives CASSIHQGAAKNIQYF.

There are many counts of this clonotype. V and J are TRBV12-3 or TRBV12-4 and TRBJ2-5; the D gene is possibly TRBD1 (6 bases). The ends were cut back, 6 bases at V and 5 bases at J, with 16 bases in the middle. The CDR3 runs 14 residues. The CDR3 loop reads CASSPYRAEETQYF. CDR3 sequence (DNA): TGTGCCAGCAGCCCCTACAGGGCGGAGGAGACCCAGTACTTC.

Many counts were recorded for this clonotype. V gene TRBV29-1 combines with J gene TRBJ2-4, with 13 bases matching TRBD2. Germline values: CDR1 SQVTM, CDR2 ANQGSEA. The CDR3 has 14 residues. V shed 3 bases, J shed 14 bases, and the junction held 10 bases outside the gene matches. The CDR3 region has the DNA TGCAGCGTTGAGGGGACTAGCGGGGCCAGGACCGAGTACTTC. Its translation is CSVEGTSGARTEYF.

This clonotype has at least ten counts. The chain couples TRBV27 to TRBJ1-2; 10 bases agree with TRBD1. With 6 bases clipped from V and 9 bases from J, the junction kept 16 bases outside the gene matches. Germline V CDR1 and CDR2: MNHEY, SMNVEV (reference sequence). The CDR3 runs to 16 residues. Here the CDR3 DNA reads TGTGCCAGCAGCCCGGACAGGGGGTTTCCATCTGTGAGCTACACCTTC. It is translated as CASSPDRGFPSVSYTF.

This clonotype was seen repeatedly, ten times or more. The chain uses TRBV29-1 and TRBJ1-1; D remains ambiguous. Looked up from germline, CDR1 is SQVTM and CDR2 is ANQGSEA. The CDR3 has 12 amino acids. V lost 5 bases and J lost 3, with 10 bases in between. Written as DNA, the CDR3 is TGCAGCGTTACTTGGGCAGACACTGAAGCTTTCTTT. The encoded protein is CSVTWADTEAFF.

The table lists this clonotype with many counts. The rearrangement joins TRBV11-2 to TRBJ2-7, with TRBD2 identical over 9 bases. The CDR3 loop spans 17 amino acids. With 3 bases clipped from V and 1 base from J, the junction kept 10 bases outside the gene matches. Germline lookup yields CDR1 SGHAT and CDR2 FQNNGV. The CDR3 DNA is TGTGCCAGCAGCTTTAGGGTAACAGCGGGAGGATCCTACGAGCAGTACTTC. This gives the protein CASSFRVTAGGSYEQYF.

This clonotype was picked up many times. J is TRBJ1-1 and V is TRBV7-3, with a weak D call TRBD1 (5 bases). CDR3 length equals 14 residues. V lost 0 bases to trimming and J lost 3 bases, with 8 bases between them. Germline CDR1 reads SGHTA; CDR2 reads FQGTGA. CDR3 nucleotides: TGTGCCAGCAGCTTAACGACGGGGGACACTGAAGCTTTCTTT. Residues: CASSLTTGDTEAFF. Filled out from reference TRBV7-3 and TRBJ1-1, the complete variable domain reads GAGVSQTPSNKVTEKGKYVELRCDPISGHTALYWYRQSLGQGPEFLIYFQGTGAADDSGLPNDRFFAVRPEGSVSTLKIQRTERGDSAVYLCASSLTTGDTEAFFGQGTRLTVV.

In its sample, this clonotype was seen many times. The chain is built from TRBV3-1 and TRBJ1-1; D is perhaps TRBD1 (5 bases). Germline V CDR1 and CDR2: LGHDT, YNNKEL (reference sequence). CDR3 length equals 14 residues. V was clipped by 4 bases and J by 10 bases, with 19 bases between them. This CDR3 reads CASSPSRVGRRAFF. CDR3 sequence (DNA): TGTGCCAGCAGCCCGTCTCGGGTGGGGCGGAGAGCTTTCTTT.

About this clonotype itself: A much larger clone sits a single nucleotide away, making a read error possible. V is TRBV9 and J is TRBJ2-2; tentatively, D is TRBD2 (6 bases). The CDR3 is 16 residues long. CDR1 and CDR2 from the germline V gene are SGDLS and YYNGEE. The CDR3 sequence: CASSVAAGGVTGELLF. CDR3 sequence (DNA): TGTGCCAGCAGCGTAGCCGCTGGAGGGGTCACCGGGGAGCTGCTTTTT.

This clonotype came up many times. V and J are TRBV5-5 and TRBJ2-2; D is tentatively TRBD1 or TRBD2 (5 bases each). The CDR3 sequence is 15 residues long. Trimming stripped 0 bases from V and 4 bases from J, with 10 bases between. CDR1 and CDR2 from the germline V gene are SGHKS and YYEKEE (reference sequence). CDR3 residues: CASSLAEGLTGELFF. The CDR3 DNA reads TGTGCCAGCAGCTTGGCCGAGGGGCTCACCGGGGAGCTGTTTTTT. Looking up the rest from reference TRBV5-5 and TRBJ2-2 gives the full variable domain: DAGVTQSPTHLIKTRGQQVTLRCSPISGHKSVSWYQQVLGQGPQFIFQYYEKEERGRGNFPDRFSARQFPNYSSELNVNALLLGDSALYLCASSLAEGLTGELFFGEGSRLTVL.